These 31 T cell receptor beta chains originate from one sample sequenced in a study of cytomegalovirus exposure and HLA in healthy donors. Use of 60 Vbeta and 13 Jbeta primers characterized the PCR. The assay was immunoSEQ multiplex PCR, and TCRdb's table has in-frame clones only and misses some. Of around 190,000 clones in the sample, around nine tenths were seen once. Input material: PBMCs. The receptors derive from a woman aged 18 to 35 in good health and CMV-seronegative.

The chain has TRBV6-5 and TRBJ2-4, with D maybe TRBD1 (6 bases). This CDR3 region has 14 residues. CDR1 MNHEY and CDR2 SVGAGI come from the germline V gene. V gave up 5 bases and J gave up 1 base, with 9 bases separating them. This chain's CDR3 is CASSPQGAKNIQYF. In nucleotides, the CDR3 is TGTGCCAGCAGTCCCCAGGGGGCCAAAAACATTCAGTACTTC.

The CDR3 loop is CASTTPGVASNQPQHF. Here the CDR3 DNA reads TGTGCCAGCACCACTCCGGGGGTGGCGAGCAATCAGCCCCAGCATTTT. The chain has TRBV28 and TRBJ1-5; the D gene is possibly TRBD1 (5 bases). The CDR3 is made up of 16 amino acids. Deletions cut 7 bases from V and 1 base from J, with 17 bases between. Germline assignment: CDR1 MDHEN and CDR2 SYDVKM. Combining the CDR3 with reference TRBV28 and TRBJ1-5 gives the whole variable domain DVKVTQSSRYLVKRTGEKVFLECVQDMDHENMFWYRQDPGLGLRLIYFSYDVKMKEKGDIPEGYSVSREKKERFSLILESASTNQTSMYLCASTTPGVASNQPQHFGDGTRLSIL.

This rearrangement joins TRBV6-1 to TRBJ2-7, with 9 bases that match TRBD2. Per germline, CDR1 MNHNS and CDR2 SASEGT. With V trimmed by 5 bases and J by 4 bases, 3 bases remained unmatched. CDR3 length: 13 residues. The DNA of the CDR3 is TGTGCCAGCAGTAGCGGGAGGTGGTACGAGCAGTACTTC. Translation gives CASSSGRWYEQYF.

The rearrangement uses TRBV6-5 and TRBJ2-1, with 11 bases fitting TRBD2. After removal of 2 bases from V and 5 bases from J, the junction contained 5 bases not matched to a gene. The CDR3 spans 16 residues. Germline assignment: CDR1 MNHEY and CDR2 SVGAGI. CDR3 protein: CASSYQASGGHNEQFF. CDR3 in DNA: TGTGCCAGCAGTTACCAAGCTAGCGGGGGGCACAATGAGCAGTTCTTC.

The chain combines TRBV5-1 with TRBJ2-1; D unclear. The CDR3 contains 13 residues. The ends were cut back, 1 base at V and 2 bases at J, with 4 bases in the middle. The germline CDR1 and CDR2 sequences are SGHRS and YFSETQ. The CDR3 DNA follows: TGCGCCAGCAGCTTGTTTACCTACAATGAGCAGTTCTTC. Translated, it gives CASSLFTYNEQFF.

This clone was seen once. This chain connects TRBV7-2 to TRBJ2-7; TRBD2 matches 16 bases. Germline trimming cut 5 bases from V and 7 bases from J; bases unmatched to any gene: 11. This CDR3 has 17 amino acids. Germline values: CDR1 SGHTA, CDR2 FQGNSA. CDR3 protein: CASSTQGLAGGPGEQYF. CDR3 sequence (DNA): TGTGCCAGCAGCACCCAGGGACTAGCGGGAGGGCCGGGGGAGCAGTACTTC.

The chain combines TRBV6-1 with TRBJ2-1, with a tentative D call TRBD1 (5 bases). This CDR3 region has 14 residues. From germline, CDR1 is MNHNS and CDR2 SASEGT. V was trimmed by 6 bases and J by 8 bases, leaving 17 bases between them. Here the CDR3 DNA reads TGTGCCAGCAGCGACAGCACCCCCGGCGATGAGCAGTTCTTC. The encoded protein is CASSDSTPGDEQFF.

The genes are TRBV7-9 and TRBJ2-1; 10 positions agree with TRBD1. V lost 4 bases and J lost 8; bases outside the gene matches: 8. The germline gives CDR1 SEHNR, CDR2 FQNEAQ (reference sequence). The CDR3 is 15 amino acids. CDR3 in DNA: TGTGCCAGCAGCTGGGGAGGGACAGGGGCTCATGAGCAGTTCTTC. It encodes CASSWGGTGAHEQFF.

The chain couples TRBV30 to TRBJ1-5, with TRBD1 identical over 7 bases. V was clipped by 5 bases and J by 6 bases; unmatched bases: 7. The length of the CDR3 is 13 residues. Germline CDR1 and CDR2: GTSNPN and SVGIG (reference sequence). In DNA form, the CDR3 reads TGTGCCTGGGGAAGACAGGGCGGTCAGCCCCAGCATTTT. As protein: CAWGRQGGQPQHF.

J is TRBJ1-1 and V is TRBV4-1; D is perhaps TRBD1 (6 bases). V lost 6 bases and J lost 1, with 9 bases in between. This CDR3 spans 13 amino acids. The germline CDR1 and CDR2 sequences are MGHRA and YSYEKL. Written as DNA, the CDR3 is TGCGCCAGCAGACAGACAGGGAACACTGAAGCTTTCTTT. As protein: CASRQTGNTEAFF.

V usage is TRBV10-2 and J usage is TRBJ2-7; 7 bases fit TRBD1. Germline V lookup: CDR1 WSHSY, CDR2 SAAADI. Trimming removed 5 bases from V and 2 bases from J; junction bases left unmatched: 9. The CDR3 covers 15 residues. The CDR3 sequence: CASSRQGQMPYEQYF. The CDR3 DNA reads TGCGCCAGCAGTCGACAGGGACAGATGCCCTACGAGCAGTACTTC.

This sequence joins TRBV18 and TRBJ1-4; TRBD1 is a possible D gene (6 bases). The CDR3 has 14 amino acids. Germline-derived CDR1 and CDR2 are KGHSH and LQKENI. Deletions cut 3 bases from V and 8 bases from J, with 13 bases between. CDR3 DNA: TGTGCCAGCTCACCCCAACAGGGTCAAGAAAAACTGTTTTTT. This translates into CASSPQQGQEKLFF.

The chain links TRBV2 to TRBJ2-1; tentative D call: TRBD2 (6 bases). Trimming took 8 bases from V and 9 from J, leaving 20 bases between them. The germline V gene encodes CDR1 SNHLY and CDR2 FYNNEI. The CDR3 length is 14 residues. CDR3 nucleotides: TGTGCCAGCCTTGGAACTAGCTGGGACGGTGAGCAGTTCTTC. Translation: CASLGTSWDGEQFF. Drawing the rest from reference TRBV2 and TRBJ2-1, the complete variable domain is EPEVTQTPSHQVTQMGQEVILRCVPISNHLYFYWYRQILGQKVEFLVSFYNNEISEKSEIFDDQFSVERPDGSNFTLKIRSTKLEDSAMYFCASLGTSWDGEQFFGPGTRLTVL.

This clone has more than one count but fewer than ten. DNA of the CDR3: TGCAGCGTATCAACGCTAGCGGGCCGGAGGAATACGCAGTATTTT. Translation: CSVSTLAGRRNTQYF. The gene calls are TRBV29-1 and TRBJ2-3; 8 nucleotides match TRBD2. This CDR3 has 15 amino acids. In germline, CDR1 is SQVTM, CDR2 ANQGSEA. Germline trimming cut 6 bases from V and 7 bases from J; bases unmatched to any gene: 15.

DNA for the CDR3: TGCGCCAGCAGCTTCCCCCGACAACAGGGGTTAGCCTACGAGCAGTACTTC. It codes for CASSFPRQQGLAYEQYF. The V call is TRBV5-1, the J call TRBJ2-7, with 7 bases fitting TRBD1. Germline trimming cut 2 bases from V and 2 bases from J; bases unmatched to any gene: 13. CDR1 is SGHRS, CDR2 YFSETQ, per germline. The CDR3 is 17 amino acids.

This sequence joins TRBV13 and TRBJ2-6, with D possibly TRBD2 on 5 matching bases. V shed 5 bases and J shed 0 bases, with 20 bases lying between them. The germline V gene encodes CDR1 PRHDT and CDR2 FYEKMQ (reference sequence). CDR3 length: 19 amino acids. The CDR3 nucleotides read TGTGCCAGCAGCCATCCCGGGGTCGGCAGCTTCTCTGGGGCCAACGTCCTGACTTTC. This codes for CASSHPGVGSFSGANVLTF.

V usage is TRBV5-4 and J usage is TRBJ2-5, with no clear D. Germline V gene lookup returns CDR1 SGHNT and CDR2 YYREEE (reference sequence). Deletions cut 0 bases from V and 1 base from J, with 7 bases between. CDR3 length: 14 residues. CDR3 region: CASSLVASQETQYF. DNA for the CDR3: TGTGCCAGCAGCTTGGTTGCCAGCCAAGAGACCCAGTACTTC.

The CDR3 nucleotides are TGCGCCAGCAGCTTGGAGGGGAAGGACCACACCTTC. This encodes CASSLEGKDHTF. The chain recombines TRBV5-1 with TRBJ1-2, with D tentatively TRBD1 (5 bases). The CDR3 totals 12 residues. Looked up from germline, CDR1 is SGHRS and CDR2 is YFSETQ. V dropped 0 bases and J dropped 12 bases, with 12 bases sitting between them.

The chain has TRBV15 and TRBJ2-5, with 9 bases fitting TRBD2. This CDR3 comprises 15 residues. V lost 0 bases and J lost 5; bases outside the gene matches: 4. In germline, CDR1 is LNHNV, CDR2 YYDKDF (reference sequence). This CDR3 is CATSRDNSGGETQYF. DNA for the CDR3: TGTGCCACCAGCAGAGATAATAGCGGGGGCGAGACCCAGTACTTC.

This clone has only one observation. This chain links TRBV5-4 with TRBJ1-4, with 7 bases aligning to TRBD1. CDR1 and CDR2 from the germline V gene are SGHNT and YYREEE (reference sequence). Germline trimming cut 2 bases from V and 5 bases from J; bases unmatched to any gene: 12. The CDR3 is 17 residues long. This CDR3 reads CASSFGDRARGNEKLFF. The CDR3 DNA sequence: TGTGCCAGCAGCTTCGGAGACAGGGCACGTGGGAATGAAAAACTGTTTTTT.

This rearrangement joins TRBV5-1 to TRBJ2-1, with 8 nucleotides matching TRBD1. This CDR3 is 13 amino acids long. Looked up from germline, CDR1 is SGHRS and CDR2 is YFSETQ. V shed 4 bases and J 10 bases; nucleotides not matched to a gene: 7. The CDR3 DNA reads as TGCGCCAGCAGCATTGACAGGGGACTCGAGCAGTTCTTC. It translates to CASSIDRGLEQFF.

The CDR3 region has the DNA TGCGCCAGCAGCCAAGATCTGAGCGGGGTAGGATCCACTGAAGCTTTCTTT. Translating gives CASSQDLSGVGSTEAFF. The chain combines TRBV4-3 with TRBJ1-1; D not certain. Trimming took 0 bases from V and 4 from J, leaving 18 bases between them. CDR1 LGHNA and CDR2 YSLEER come from the germline V gene. This CDR3 comprises 17 residues.

This chain uses TRBV4-1 with TRBJ1-2; 7 nucleotides line up with TRBD1. The CDR3 is 13 amino acids. Germline CDR1 reads MGHRA; CDR2 reads YSYEKL. The ends lost 6 bases at V and 4 bases at J; junction bases unmatched: 5. The CDR3 DNA reads as TGCGCCAGCAGTTCCGGGACAGCCTATGGCTACACCTTC. It translates to CASSSGTAYGYTF.

The V gene is TRBV19, the J gene TRBJ2-5; 10 nucleotides line up with TRBD1. The junction had 7 bases not matched to a gene; V was cut back by 4 bases and J by 5 bases. The CDR3 is made up of 15 amino acids. Germline values: CDR1 LNHDA, CDR2 SQIVND (reference sequence). The CDR3 reads CASSTTDRGTETQYF. The CDR3 DNA reads TGTGCCAGTAGTACGACGGACAGGGGGACCGAGACCCAGTACTTC.

This chain uses TRBV5-6 with TRBJ2-1, with a possible D match to TRBD2 (5 bases). The CDR3 covers 15 residues. The ends were cut back, 0 bases at V and 6 bases at J, with 13 bases in the middle. CDR1 is SGHDT, CDR2 YYEEEE, per germline. CDR3 sequence: CASSLALDSPNEQFF. CDR3 sequence (DNA): TGTGCCAGCAGCTTGGCCCTGGACTCCCCCAATGAGCAGTTCTTC.

The gene calls are TRBV10-3 and TRBJ1-2; maybe TRBD1 (5 bases). Germline V gene lookup returns CDR1 ENHRY and CDR2 SYGVKD. V gave up 4 bases and J gave up 7 bases, with 13 bases separating them. This CDR3 contains 13 residues. CDR3 sequence (DNA): TGTGCCATCAGTGGGGGGAGGGACCGTGGCTACACCTTC. This encodes CAISGGRDRGYTF.

The CDR3: CASNPPASGGEFFYEQYF. The CDR3 nucleotides are TGTGCCAGCAACCCACCAGCTAGCGGGGGGGAATTCTTCTACGAGCAGTACTTC. The chain uses TRBV21-1 and TRBJ2-7; the D call in the table, TRBD2, was not verified against the DNA. TRBV21-1 has pseudogene status. The CDR3 is 18 amino acids.

The rearrangement joins TRBV19 to TRBJ2-4, with a possible D match to TRBD1 (6 bases). Trimming took 8 bases from V and 6 from J, leaving 17 bases between them. CDR3 size: 14 residues. Per the germline V gene, CDR1 is LNHDA and CDR2 is SQIVND (reference sequence). The CDR3 coding sequence is TGTGCCAGTCGTCCAGGGGCCCTGCCAAACATTCAGTACTTC. This translates into CASRPGALPNIQYF.

DNA for the CDR3: TGCGCCAGCAGCTTGGGAGGGTCTCTGAGTTCACCCCTCCACTTT. The encoded protein is CASSLGGSLSSPLHF. The V gene is TRBV5-1, the J gene TRBJ1-6; D is unresolved. CDR3 size: 15 residues. V was trimmed by 0 bases and J by 9 bases, leaving 13 bases between them. Germline V gene sequence: CDR1 SGHRS, CDR2 YFSETQ.

The chain recombines TRBV7-2 with TRBJ2-1; D might be TRBD2 (6 bases). Trimming pared 1 base from V and 3 bases from J, leaving 10 bases between. CDR1 SGHTA and CDR2 FQGNSA come from the germline V gene. The CDR3 runs 15 residues. CDR3 residues: CASSLGEVRYNEQFF. The CDR3 DNA reads as TGTGCCAGCAGCTTAGGGGAGGTTCGCTACAATGAGCAGTTCTTC.

The chain uses TRBV13 and TRBJ1-4; TRBD1 aligns across 7 bases. V dropped 6 bases and J dropped 8; count of bases not matched to a gene: 9. Germline V gene lookup returns CDR1 PRHDT and CDR2 FYEKMQ (reference sequence). The CDR3 consists of 14 residues. CDR3 residues: CASSYRGPGEKLFF. The CDR3 DNA follows: TGTGCCAGCAGTTACAGGGGCCCAGGGGAAAAACTGTTTTTT.